The rows below give T cell receptor beta chains drawn from one sample of a study of TIL therapy for anti-PD-1-resistant metastatic lung cancer. The assay was immunoSEQ multiplex PCR, and TCRdb's table has in-frame clones only and misses some. Of about 36,000 clones listed, about 73% are singletons. Material: blood, obtained at baseline. These receptor sequences come from a person aged 25 to 85 with non-small cell lung cancer. Each CDR3 is given with its conserved first and last residue. Each record gives: clone size, J gene, D gene, V gene, CDR3 DNA, CDR3 protein. D genes are given only for firm matches. Rows may omit the clone size; those that give it use once, few, many or a size class.

abundance: -
j_gene: TRBJ2-4
d_gene: -
v_gene: TRBV7-2
CDR3nt: TGTGCCAGCAGCACCAATCGGATAAACACTCAGTACTTC
CDR3aa: CASSTNRINTQYF

abundance: few
j_gene: TRBJ2-7
d_gene: -
v_gene: TRBV28
CDR3nt: TGTGCCAGCAGTTTATCTGGGCTGTACGAGCAGTACTTC
CDR3aa: CASSLSGLYEQYF

abundance: -
j_gene: TRBJ1-2
d_gene: -
v_gene: TRBV7-2
CDR3nt: TGTGCCAGCAGTCGAGGGGGGGGCTATGGCTACACCTTC
CDR3aa: CASSRGGGYGYTF

abundance: -
j_gene: TRBJ2-3
d_gene: -
v_gene: TRBV27
CDR3nt: TGTGCCAGCAGCCCCGGTCACACTAGCACAGATACGCAGTATTTT
CDR3aa: CASSPGHTSTDTQYF

abundance: -
j_gene: TRBJ1-5
d_gene: -
v_gene: TRBV4-3
CDR3nt: TGCGCCAGCAGCCAAGGATTGGCAGGCACTAACAATAGCAATCAGCCCCAGCATTTT
CDR3aa: CASSQGLAGTNNSNQPQHF

abundance: once
j_gene: TRBJ2-7
d_gene: TRBD1
v_gene: TRBV5-1
CDR3nt: TGCGCCAGCAGCGGGGGACAGGGAGTTAGGACCTACGAGCAGTACTTC
CDR3aa: CASSGGQGVRTYEQYF

abundance: -
j_gene: TRBJ1-2
d_gene: -
v_gene: TRBV12-2
CDR3nt: TGTGCAAGTCGCTCCCTTTCATCCCCAGGGGGCTTCGATGGCTACACCTTC
CDR3aa: CASRSLSSPGGFDGYTF

abundance: -
j_gene: TRBJ2-7
d_gene: -
v_gene: TRBV5-1
CDR3nt: TGCGCCAGCAGCTTCGCCGGGACCTCCTCCTACGAGCAGTACTTC
CDR3aa: CASSFAGTSSYEQYF

abundance: -
j_gene: TRBJ2-5
d_gene: -
v_gene: TRBV9
CDR3nt: TGTGCCAGCAGCCCCAGCTCGGGAGCAGGGGAGACCCAGTACTTC
CDR3aa: CASSPSSGAGETQYF

abundance: -
j_gene: TRBJ2-7
d_gene: -
v_gene: TRBV7-2
CDR3nt: TGTGCCAGCAGTCGAACCTCCGGGACGGCCGCCTACGAGCAGTACTTC
CDR3aa: CASSRTSGTAAYEQYF

abundance: -
j_gene: TRBJ1-2
d_gene: -
v_gene: TRBV25-1
CDR3nt: TGTGCCAGCAGTGGGGGGACAAAATGGGGTATTAACTATGGCTACACCTTC
CDR3aa: CASSGGTKWGINYGYTF

abundance: -
j_gene: TRBJ1-2
d_gene: TRBD1
v_gene: TRBV6-4
CDR3nt: TGTGCCAGGGAAGACAGGGCTCGGGGCTACACCTTC
CDR3aa: CAREDRARGYTF

abundance: -
j_gene: TRBJ1-6
d_gene: -
v_gene: TRBV15
CDR3nt: TGTGCCACCAGCAGAGCGTGGGGGGATTCACCCCTCCACTTT
CDR3aa: CATSRAWGDSPLHF

abundance: -
j_gene: TRBJ1-3
d_gene: -
v_gene: TRBV7-9
CDR3nt: TGTGCCAGCAGCTTAGTGCCCAACCAAGGAAACACCATATATTTT
CDR3aa: CASSLVPNQGNTIYF

abundance: -
j_gene: TRBJ2-3
d_gene: TRBD2
v_gene: TRBV11-3
CDR3nt: TGTGCCAGCAGCCCGGGCGGACTAGCGGGCGTACTTGCTGGCACAGATACGCAGTATTTT
CDR3aa: CASSPGGLAGVLAGTDTQYF

abundance: -
j_gene: TRBJ2-1
d_gene: TRBD1
v_gene: TRBV19
CDR3nt: TGTGCCAGTAGTGCCCGGACAGGGGTATACAATGAGCAGTTCTTC
CDR3aa: CASSARTGVYNEQFF

abundance: -
j_gene: TRBJ1-1
d_gene: -
v_gene: TRBV5-1
CDR3nt: TGCGCCAGCAGCTTGTACTCGGCAGGCCGAAGGGCTGAAGCTTTCTTT
CDR3aa: CASSLYSAGRRAEAFF

abundance: -
j_gene: TRBJ2-7
d_gene: -
v_gene: TRBV19
CDR3nt: TGTGCCACCTCCCCCCGGCCGATCTTAAGCGAGCAGTACTTC
CDR3aa: CATSPRPILSEQYF

abundance: -
j_gene: TRBJ2-7
d_gene: TRBD2
v_gene: TRBV10-1
CDR3nt: TGCGCCAGACCGGGACTAGCCTCCTACGAGCAGTACTTC
CDR3aa: CARPGLASYEQYF

abundance: few
j_gene: TRBJ1-4
d_gene: TRBD1
v_gene: TRBV19
CDR3nt: TGTGCCAGTTCCGACAGGGGGCGTGTTGAAAAACTGTTTTTT
CDR3aa: CASSDRGRVEKLFF

abundance: -
j_gene: TRBJ1-1
d_gene: -
v_gene: TRBV4-2
CDR3nt: TGTGCCAGCAGCCCCCGTTCCCAGGACGCCTGGCTGGACACTGAAGCTTTCTTT
CDR3aa: CASSPRSQDAWLDTEAFF

abundance: few
j_gene: TRBJ1-1
d_gene: -
v_gene: TRBV10-3
CDR3nt: TGTGCCATCAGTGAGCCTGCTTCAGGGGCTTTCTTT
CDR3aa: CAISEPASGAFF

abundance: few
j_gene: TRBJ2-1
d_gene: -
v_gene: TRBV19
CDR3nt: TGTGCCAGTAGTATAACTGGTTCGTATGAGCAGTTCTTC
CDR3aa: CASSITGSYEQFF

abundance: -
j_gene: TRBJ2-5
d_gene: -
v_gene: TRBV7-2
CDR3nt: TGTGCCAGCAGCTTAGCGGGTTTAGAGACCCAGTACTTC
CDR3aa: CASSLAGLETQYF

abundance: -
j_gene: TRBJ2-1
d_gene: -
v_gene: TRBV20-1
CDR3nt: TGCAGTGCTTGGGGCAATGAGCAGTTCTTC
CDR3aa: CSAWGNEQFF

abundance: -
j_gene: TRBJ2-3
d_gene: TRBD1
v_gene: TRBV7-9
CDR3nt: TGTGCCAGCAGCTTAAGGGACAGCCTTGACCTCACAGATACGCAGTATTTT
CDR3aa: CASSLRDSLDLTDTQYF

abundance: once
j_gene: TRBJ2-1
d_gene: -
v_gene: TRBV5-1
CDR3nt: TGCGCCAGCAGCTCCGGATCCGCCGACTACAATGAGCAGTTCTTC
CDR3aa: CASSSGSADYNEQFF

abundance: -
j_gene: TRBJ2-7
d_gene: -
v_gene: TRBV15
CDR3nt: TGTGCCACCAGCCCTGTGGCAGTGACCTACGAGCAGTACTTC
CDR3aa: CATSPVAVTYEQYF

abundance: -
j_gene: TRBJ2-7
d_gene: -
v_gene: TRBV5-1
CDR3nt: TGCGCCAGCAGCTTGGATCTGCGGAACGAGCAGTACTTC
CDR3aa: CASSLDLRNEQYF

abundance: -
j_gene: TRBJ2-7
d_gene: -
v_gene: TRBV19
CDR3nt: TGTGCCAGAGGCGGGCAGTACTTC
CDR3aa: CARGGQYF

abundance: -
j_gene: TRBJ1-1
d_gene: TRBD1
v_gene: TRBV27
CDR3nt: TGTGCCAGCAGCTCCTTTCACAGGGGGAGCACTGAAGCTTTCTTT
CDR3aa: CASSSFHRGSTEAFF

abundance: -
j_gene: TRBJ2-1
d_gene: TRBD2
v_gene: TRBV6-5
CDR3nt: TGTGCCAGCAGTCCCCGCTCTAGCGGGGGTTTTGGGTTCTTC
CDR3aa: CASSPRSSGGFGFF

abundance: few
j_gene: TRBJ2-3
d_gene: -
v_gene: TRBV4-2
CDR3nt: TGTGCCAGCAGCCCAGGGGGGGGGTCTAGCACAGATACGCAGTATTTT
CDR3aa: CASSPGGGSSTDTQYF

abundance: -
j_gene: TRBJ1-6
d_gene: -
v_gene: TRBV7-6
CDR3nt: TGTGCCAGCAGCCGCCGGGGGGACGGGAGCGCCTATAATTCACCCCTCCACTTT
CDR3aa: CASSRRGDGSAYNSPLHF

abundance: once
j_gene: TRBJ1-2
d_gene: TRBD1
v_gene: TRBV5-4
CDR3nt: TGTGCCAGCAGCCGGACAGGGATCGGCGGCTACACCTTC
CDR3aa: CASSRTGIGGYTF

abundance: -
j_gene: TRBJ2-7
d_gene: TRBD2
v_gene: TRBV5-1
CDR3nt: TGCGCCAGCAGCTTTCCTAGCGGCGGGGAGGTCTACTACGAGCAGTACTTC
CDR3aa: CASSFPSGGEVYYEQYF

abundance: -
j_gene: TRBJ1-4
d_gene: -
v_gene: TRBV19
CDR3nt: TGTGCCAGTAAGCGACAGATTGCAACTAATGAAAAACTGTTTTTT
CDR3aa: CASKRQIATNEKLFF

abundance: few
j_gene: TRBJ1-1
d_gene: -
v_gene: TRBV7-3
CDR3nt: TGTGCCAGCAGCTTATCGCCACCTATGAACACTGAAGCTTTCTTT
CDR3aa: CASSLSPPMNTEAFF

abundance: few
j_gene: TRBJ2-7
d_gene: -
v_gene: TRBV4-1
CDR3nt: TGCGCCAGCAGCCCAGCCTACAGGGTCTACGAGCAGTACTTC
CDR3aa: CASSPAYRVYEQYF

abundance: -
j_gene: TRBJ2-1
d_gene: -
v_gene: TRBV7-3
CDR3nt: TGTGCCAGCAGCTTATCGGCTAGCGCCGGGGATGAGCAGTTCTTC
CDR3aa: CASSLSASAGDEQFF

abundance: once
j_gene: TRBJ2-5
d_gene: TRBD1
v_gene: TRBV9
CDR3nt: TGTGCCAGCAGCCCGGGACAGGCCCAAGAGACCCAGTACTTC
CDR3aa: CASSPGQAQETQYF

abundance: once
j_gene: TRBJ2-3
d_gene: -
v_gene: TRBV14
CDR3nt: TGTGCCAGCAGCCAATGGGGGAGAGGGAGCACAGATACGCAGTATTTT
CDR3aa: CASSQWGRGSTDTQYF

abundance: -
j_gene: TRBJ2-7
d_gene: -
v_gene: TRBV7-2
CDR3nt: TGTGCCAGCAGCTTAAGTTCCAAGAGCTACGAGCAGTACTTC
CDR3aa: CASSLSSKSYEQYF

abundance: -
j_gene: TRBJ2-2
d_gene: -
v_gene: TRBV7-3
CDR3nt: TGTGCCAGCAGCCCCAAGTCCCGGTCCGGGGAGCTGTTTTTT
CDR3aa: CASSPKSRSGELFF

abundance: once
j_gene: TRBJ1-2
d_gene: TRBD1
v_gene: TRBV7-9
CDR3nt: TGTGCCAGCAGCTGGGTAATACAGGGGGCGAATGGCTACACCTTC
CDR3aa: CASSWVIQGANGYTF

abundance: -
j_gene: TRBJ2-1
d_gene: -
v_gene: TRBV10-3
CDR3nt: TGTGCCATCAGTGCGGGCGGGACTGAGCAGTTCTTC
CDR3aa: CAISAGGTEQFF

abundance: -
j_gene: TRBJ1-6
d_gene: TRBD1
v_gene: TRBV2
CDR3nt: TGTGCCAGCAGCCGGGACAGGGGGCGTGATAATTCACCCCTCCACTTT
CDR3aa: CASSRDRGRDNSPLHF

abundance: once
j_gene: TRBJ1-3
d_gene: -
v_gene: TRBV7-2
CDR3nt: TGTGCCAGCAGCCGACTCATTAGTCCAGGGAAGTCTGGAAACACCATATATTTT
CDR3aa: CASSRLISPGKSGNTIYF